The present T cell receptor beta chain was sequenced within a study of Ad26.COV2.S vaccination and SARS-CoV-2 variants. A single count supports this clone. Treatment defined: roughly 19 received Ad26.COV2.S at low or high dose, single or two shots; five or six received placebo; per-sample allocation not given. Sampling took place 63 days after the first vaccine or placebo injection. Trimming took off 10 bases at V and 3 bases at J, with 18 bases between the two ends. This CDR3 has 14 residues. Looked up from germline, CDR1 is SNHLY and CDR2 is FYNNEI. Assay: immunoSEQ multiplex PCR; the TCRdb copy retains only in-frame clones and omits some. The sample shows approximately 240,000 clones, roughly 90% of them seen only once.

Sequenced here: peripheral blood, sampled in a trial of Ad26.COV2.S vaccine versus placebo. This TCR was sampled from a person aged 18-60 years who received the Ad26.COV2.S COVID-19 vaccine or a placebo. The chain couples TRBV2 to TRBJ2-5; D is uncertain. The CDR3 DNA follows: TGTGCCACCAGGCGACGTGTAGGAAAAGAGACCCAGTACTTC. Its protein is CATRRRVGKETQYF.